The 25 T cell receptor beta chains in this list originate from one sample, sequenced in a study of technical replicates of blood from several donors. Sequenced by immunoSEQ multiplex PCR; TCRdb stores in-frame clones only, minus some. Of roughly 72,000 clones listed, roughly 91% are singletons. The sequenced sample was T cells isolated from PBMCs. These receptor sequences come from a human donor in good health.

The V and J genes are TRBV6-5 and TRBJ2-1; maybe TRBD2 (6 bases). Germline loops: CDR1 MNHEY, CDR2 SVGAGI. The CDR3 sequence is 14 residues long. V lost 2 bases and J lost 1, with 6 bases in between. In DNA, the CDR3 is TGTGCCAGCAGTTACCGGGAGTCCTACAATGAGCAGTTCTTC. This sequence encodes CASSYRESYNEQFF.

In the case of this clone: The identical CDR3 is also encoded by other nucleotide sequences in the sample. The rearrangement joins TRBV6-1 to TRBJ2-7; a weak D match, TRBD2 (5 bases). V dropped 3 bases and J dropped 4 bases, with 7 bases sitting between them. The CDR3 totals 12 residues. The germline gives CDR1 MNHNS, CDR2 SASEGT. The CDR3 region is CASSDTGYEQYF. The CDR3 nucleotides are TGTGCCAGCAGTGACACGGGATACGAGCAGTACTTC.

V usage is TRBV5-6 and J usage is TRBJ1-3; D unclear. The V and J ends lost 5 bases and 7 bases respectively, with 10 bases between them. The CDR3 is made up of 12 amino acids. Per the germline V gene, CDR1 is SGHDT and CDR2 is YYEEEE. The CDR3 sequence: CASSSALNTIYF. Here the CDR3 DNA reads TGTGCCAGCAGTTCCGCGCTTAACACCATATATTTT.

The chain joins TRBV5-6 to TRBJ2-1; D might be TRBD2 (5 bases). Germline V gene sequence: CDR1 SGHDT, CDR2 YYEEEE. V was clipped by 4 bases and J by 7 bases, with 12 bases between them. CDR3 size: 13 residues. This CDR3 is CASSPLGGNEQFF. In DNA form, the CDR3 reads TGTGCCAGCAGCCCTTTAGGCGGGAATGAGCAGTTCTTC.

The gene calls are TRBV5-8 and TRBJ1-3; 10 bases are a match to TRBD1. J lost 2 bases, V lost 2 bases, and 1 base had no gene match. The germline gives CDR1 SGHTS, CDR2 YDEGEE. The length of the CDR3 is 15 residues. DNA of the CDR3: TGTGCCAGCAGCTTAGGGACAGGGGCTGGAAACACCATATATTTT. Translating gives CASSLGTGAGNTIYF.

CDR3 sequence (DNA): TGTGCCTGGAGTGTCTCCACGGGAGTTGATACGCAGTATTTT. Residues: CAWSVSTGVDTQYF. The chain recombines TRBV30 with TRBJ2-3; TRBD2 might be the D (6 bases). Germline V gene data show CDR1 as GTSNPN and CDR2 as SVGIG (reference sequence). V lost 0 bases and J 6 bases, leaving 13 bases between the germline ends. The CDR3 totals 14 residues.

In the case of this clone: Relative to the germline gene, one junction end is altered; a read error may explain this. CDR3 bases: TGCGCCAGCAGCTTAGGTCCTAGGGAGGTCGTTTTC. Protein sequence: CASSLGPREVVF. The chain is built from TRBV5-1 and TRBJ2-7; a possible D gene is TRBD2 (6 bases). The CDR3 sequence is 12 residues long. Germline V gene data show CDR1 as SGHRS and CDR2 as YFSETQ.

The CDR3 region has the DNA TGTGCCAGCAGTGACCCGAACTATGGCTACACCTTC. Translating gives CASSDPNYGYTF. The chain combines TRBV25-1 with TRBJ1-2; D remains ambiguous. The CDR3 consists of 12 residues. V was cut by 3 bases and J by 2 bases, with 4 bases left in between. Per germline, CDR1 MGHDK and CDR2 SYGVNS.

The V and J genes are TRBV7-6 and TRBJ2-2, with D possibly matching TRBD2 (5 bases). CDR1 is SGHVS, CDR2 FNYEAQ, per germline. This CDR3 region has 13 residues. V dropped 3 bases and J dropped 7 bases, with 9 bases sitting between them. The CDR3 here is CASSFTSGGELFF. The CDR3 DNA reads as TGTGCCAGCAGCTTTACGAGCGGCGGGGAGCTGTTTTTT.

The rearrangement links TRBV18 to TRBJ2-2; TRBD2 is a possible D gene (6 bases). Per the germline V gene, CDR1 is KGHSH and CDR2 is LQKENI. V lost 6 bases, J lost 6 bases, and 14 bases lay in between. This CDR3 comprises 14 residues. CDR3 DNA sequence: TGTGCCAGCTCGCGGGACTCAGGGTCCGGGGAGCTGTTTTTT. Amino acid sequence: CASSRDSGSGELFF.

The chain uses TRBV4-2 and TRBJ2-2, with D hard to call. V lost 0 bases and J lost 4, with 12 bases in between. The CDR3 is 16 amino acids. Germline V gene sequence: CDR1 LGHNA, CDR2 YNFKEQ. The CDR3 loop reads CASSQEENYLTGELFF. The CDR3 DNA reads TGTGCCAGCAGCCAAGAGGAAAACTACCTCACCGGGGAGCTGTTTTTT.

The V call is TRBV4-1, the J call TRBJ2-2; 10 bases match TRBD2. Germline lookup yields CDR1 MGHRA and CDR2 YSYEKL. The V gene end was trimmed by 4 bases and the J gene end by 3 bases; junction bases not matched to a gene: 11. The CDR3 spans 18 residues. CDR3 sequence (DNA): TGCGCCAGCAGCCCGTCCCCGGGACTAGCGATTGACACCGGGGAGCTGTTTTTT. It translates to CASSPSPGLAIDTGELFF.

This sequence joins TRBV29-1 and TRBJ2-5, with D hard to call. The V gene lost 3 bases and the J gene lost 3 bases, with 8 bases spanning the gap. Germline V gene data show CDR1 as SQVTM and CDR2 as ANQGSEA. The CDR3 loop spans 12 amino acids. CDR3 in DNA: TGCAGCGTTGACTTGCGAGAAGAGACCCAGTACTTC. Translating it yields CSVDLREETQYF. The whole variable domain, filled in from reference TRBV29-1 and TRBJ2-5, reads SAVISQKPSRDICQRGTSLTIQCQVDSQVTMMFWYRQQPGQSLTLIATANQGSEATYESGFVIDKFPISRPNLTFSTLTVSNMSPEDSSIYLCSVDLREETQYFGPGTRLLVL.

This clone was found once. The V and J genes are TRBV6-6 and TRBJ2-7; the D gene is possibly TRBD2 (5 bases). Trimming left V 10 bases short and J 1 base short, with 14 bases between. The CDR3 spans 13 residues. CDR1 is MNHNY and CDR2 is SVGAGI in the germline V gene (reference sequence). The CDR3 reads CATLEGESYEQYF. In DNA, the CDR3 is TGTGCCACCCTAGAGGGTGAGTCCTACGAGCAGTACTTC.

The J gene is TRBJ1-1, the V gene TRBV29-1; TRBD1 matches at 9 bases. The V gene's germline CDR1 is SQVTM and CDR2 ANQGSEA. V shed 7 bases and J 4 bases; nucleotides not matched to a gene: 16. The CDR3 totals 16 residues. Here the CDR3 DNA reads TGCAGCGCTATGATCCATACACAGGGGGCTGGCACTGAAGCTTTCTTT. Residues: CSAMIHTQGAGTEAFF. The entire variable domain, with the rest obtained from reference TRBV29-1 and TRBJ1-1, is as follows: SAVISQKPSRDICQRGTSLTIQCQVDSQVTMMFWYRQQPGQSLTLIATANQGSEATYESGFVIDKFPISRPNLTFSTLTVSNMSPEDSSIYLCSAMIHTQGAGTEAFFGQGTRLTVV.

This clone was seen just once. The chain couples TRBV9 to TRBJ1-4, with D unclear. The germline V gene encodes CDR1 SGDLS and CDR2 YYNGEE. The CDR3 runs 14 residues. V was clipped by 0 bases and J by 5 bases, with 8 bases between them. The CDR3 coding sequence is TGTGCCAGCAGCGTAGGAGTACTCAATGAAAAACTGTTTTTT. Translated: CASSVGVLNEKLFF.

V gene TRBV30 combines with J gene TRBJ2-3; 8 nucleotides line up with TRBD2. Germline CDR1 GTSNPN, CDR2 SVGIG (reference sequence). This CDR3 has 13 amino acids. J lost 4 bases, V lost 4 bases, and 4 bases had no gene match. The CDR3 protein is CAWTGTSPDTQYF. The CDR3 nucleotides are TGTGCCTGGACCGGGACTAGTCCAGATACGCAGTATTTT.

This chain uses TRBV2 with TRBJ2-3, with D unclear. CDR1 SNHLY and CDR2 FYNNEI come from the germline V gene. This CDR3 comprises 13 residues. Deletions cut 4 bases from V and 6 bases from J, with 11 bases between. CDR3 coding DNA: TGTGCCAGCAGTGCCCCTCGAGGCGATACGCAGTATTTT. Amino acids: CASSAPRGDTQYF. Full variable domain (rest looked up from reference TRBV2 and TRBJ2-3): EPEVTQTPSHQVTQMGQEVILRCVPISNHLYFYWYRQILGQKVEFLVSFYNNEISEKSEIFDDQFSVERPDGSNFTLKIRSTKLEDSAMYFCASSAPRGDTQYFGPGTRLTVL.

This clone was seen only once. V and J are TRBV5-5 and TRBJ1-2; possible D gene TRBD1, 6 bases. V was trimmed by 0 bases and J by 6 bases, leaving 12 bases between them. Germline V gives CDR1 SGHKS, CDR2 YYEKEE (reference sequence). The CDR3 length is 14 residues. Written as DNA, the CDR3 is TGTGCCAGCAGCTTGGGGACAGACGTAAATGGCTACACCTTC. Protein sequence: CASSLGTDVNGYTF.

This chain joins TRBV4-3 and TRBJ2-7, with 7 bases matching TRBD1. Germline values: CDR1 LGHNA, CDR2 YSLEER. The CDR3 is 14 amino acids. V lost 5 bases to trimming and J lost 0 bases; unmatched junction nucleotides: 4. The DNA for the CDR3 is TGCGCCAGCAGCGCCCGGGACAGCTCCTACGAGCAGTACTTC. Translation: CASSARDSSYEQYF.

This chain connects TRBV2 to TRBJ2-2; TRBD1 matches 8 bases. Germline V gene data show CDR1 as SNHLY and CDR2 as FYNNEI. This CDR3 has 15 amino acids. Unmatched junction bases numbered 6, after V lost 6 bases and J lost 3 bases. The CDR3 loop is CASSLLDRDTGELFF. The CDR3 region has the DNA TGTGCCAGCAGCCTACTGGACAGGGACACCGGGGAGCTGTTTTTT.

The chain is built from TRBV6-5 and TRBJ2-1; 8 nucleotides agree with TRBD1. CDR1 and CDR2 from the germline V gene are MNHEY and SVGAGI. The CDR3 is made up of 14 amino acids. V dropped 1 base and J dropped 7; count of bases not matched to a gene: 3. The CDR3 coding sequence is TGTGCCAGCAGTTACTTGGACAGGGAAAATGAGCAGTTCTTC. It codes for CASSYLDRENEQFF.

This chain connects TRBV19 to TRBJ1-1; D remains unclear. This CDR3 has 12 amino acids. CDR1 and CDR2 (germline): LNHDA, SQIVND (reference sequence). Trimming left V 5 bases short and J 3 bases short, with 7 bases between. CDR3 in DNA: TGTGCCAGTAGTTACCGGGACACTGAAGCTTTCTTT. Its protein is CASSYRDTEAFF.

This rearrangement joins TRBV19 to TRBJ1-1; D is unresolved. V lost 4 bases and J lost 2, with 8 bases in between. CDR3 length: 13 residues. Germline CDR1 is LNHDA and CDR2 is SQIVND (reference sequence). The DNA for the CDR3 is TGTGCCAGTAGTACAGGTGGAAACACTGAAGCTTTCTTT. It codes for CASSTGGNTEAFF.

The J gene is TRBJ2-2, the V gene TRBV28, with D perhaps TRBD1 (5 bases). The V and J ends lost 4 bases and 3 bases respectively, with 9 bases between them. The V gene's germline CDR1 is MDHEN and CDR2 SYDVKM. CDR3 length: 14 residues. The CDR3 protein is CASSWRQYTGELFF. CDR3 bases: TGTGCCAGCAGTTGGAGACAGTACACCGGGGAGCTGTTTTTT.